The entry that follows covers one T cell receptor (beta chain) sequence. Its antigen is not identified. Quantitative barcoded 5'-RACE was used to prepare TCR beta libraries. MiXCR, run by TCRdb on the 5' RACE reads, gives a single entry per CDR3 protein. The table includes roughly 670,000 distinct CDR3 sequences, around 20% detected once. The data were obtained in a study of CD8 T cells in ankylosing spondylitis. V shed 2 bases and J shed 6 bases, with 14 bases lying between them. CDR1 is DFQATT and CDR2 is SNEGSKA in the germline V gene (reference sequence). CDR3 length equals 15 residues. Study outcomes and limitations: Blood from ankylosing spondylitis patients appeared to carry a characteristic roughly 8-variant TCR beta motif.

Sequences were obtained from blood, either unsorted or a sorted T cell fraction (not recorded which). The receptor comes from a male donor with ankylosing spondylitis. The J gene is TRBJ1-6, the V gene TRBV20-1; a possible D gene is TRBD1 (5 bases). The CDR3 region has the DNA TGCAGTGCTAGATTTCCGGGACGTACTAATTCACCCCTCCACTTT. Translating gives CSARFPGRTNSPLHF.